This T cell receptor beta chain was retrieved from a study of blood T cell repertoires in COVID-19 (dated by TCRdb to the early 2020s). With respect to the entire study: The collaborator samples originated in the United States, Italy and Spain and spanned the acute and convalescent phases of COVID-19. The prospective study material was composed of cDNA or gDNA derived from T cells, B-cell-depleted T cells, or PBMCs. Deeply sampled blood TCRbeta repertoires from subjects exposed to, actively infected with, or recovered from COVID-19 were included in the dataset. The repertoires were released in a freely available public database intended as a resource for research on the immune response to SARS-CoV-2. Samples came from the ongoing ImmuneRACE study (first 160 participants) plus 1,254 subjects from 6 global collaborators. The sample metadata nearly always contained a de-identified subject ID, COVID-19 status, age in years and sex. HLA class I and class II types, where available, came from metadata supplied by the sample provider rather than from assay-based typing.

Collaborating institutions collected whole blood in K2EDTA tubes following their own protocols. For TCRbeta analysis, collaborators shipped samples as frozen whole blood, isolated PBMCs, or DNA extracted from either of those sample types. Broader findings and caveats from the paper: Clinical and demographic metadata were provided uncurated, with the amount varying by source and participant.

The germline V gene encodes CDR1 SGDLS and CDR2 YYNGEE. Trimming at the junction amounts to 3 bases on V and 2 bases on J, and the germline ends lie 8 bases apart. The CDR3 covers 13 residues, taking in both the cysteine and the phenylalanine. The kept DNA is CDR3 alone, 39 bases in frame from the first base. Worth noting for this clone: The antigen it binds to is not known. No clone much larger than this one lies a single base away; base qualities are absent.

The immunoSEQ Assay, a bias-controlled multiplex PCR, was used to amplify TCRbeta CDR3 regions from genomic DNA. The authors' pipeline ran thus. The number of nucleated cells in each sample was estimated by amplification of reference gene primers within the assay. To quantify the absolute abundance of each unique TCRbeta CDR3 rearrangement, sequence reads were collapsed and filtered. For each sample, productive Simpson clonality was calculated by taking the square root of Simpson's diversity index across productive rearrangements. Sourced from immuneACCESS, this table was stored by TCRdb with only in-frame sequences that have V and J called. A share of the clones is absent; for the studies checked, an unresolved V gene accounts for under half, and the remainder has no known explanation. V and J calls plus clone size are reproduced from that table; the DNA served to infer D and trimming. The sample yields 120,000 or so clones; 70% to 80% were counted once. The ten biggest clones cover more than 20% of the sample.

The V gene is TRBV9 and the J gene is TRBJ1-1; there is no confident call for the D gene. The TCR originated in a human donor in a cohort sampled during active COVID-19. The material sequenced was peripheral blood. The sequence in DNA is TGTGCCAGCAGCGCCGGTCCCAACACTGAAGCTTTCTTT. This translates into CASSAGPNTEAFF.